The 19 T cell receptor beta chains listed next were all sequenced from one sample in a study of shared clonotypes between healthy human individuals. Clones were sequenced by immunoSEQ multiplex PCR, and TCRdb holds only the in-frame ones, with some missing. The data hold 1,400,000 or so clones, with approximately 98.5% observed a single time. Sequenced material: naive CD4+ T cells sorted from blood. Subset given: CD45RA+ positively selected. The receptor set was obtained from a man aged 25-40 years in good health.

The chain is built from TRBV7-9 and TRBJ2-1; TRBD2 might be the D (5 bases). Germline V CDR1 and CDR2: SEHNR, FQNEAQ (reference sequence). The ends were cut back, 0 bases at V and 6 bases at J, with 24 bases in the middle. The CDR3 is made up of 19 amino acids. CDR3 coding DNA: TGTGCCAGCAGCTTAGCGCTAAGAACTCTAAGCGGCAACCTCAATGAGCAGTTCTTC. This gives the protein CASSLALRTLSGNLNEQFF.

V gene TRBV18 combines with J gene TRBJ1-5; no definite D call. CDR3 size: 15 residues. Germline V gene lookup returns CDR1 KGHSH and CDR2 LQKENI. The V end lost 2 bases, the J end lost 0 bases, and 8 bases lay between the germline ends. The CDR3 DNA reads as TGTGCCAGCTCACCAGAAAGATTTAGCAATCAGCCCCAGCATTTT. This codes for CASSPERFSNQPQHF.

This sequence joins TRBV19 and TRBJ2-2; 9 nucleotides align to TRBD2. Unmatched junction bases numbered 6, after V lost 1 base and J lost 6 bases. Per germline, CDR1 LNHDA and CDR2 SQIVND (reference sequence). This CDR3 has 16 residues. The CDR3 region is CASSIVASGAAGELFF. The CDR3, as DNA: TGTGCCAGTAGTATAGTGGCTAGCGGGGCCGCCGGGGAGCTGTTTTTT.

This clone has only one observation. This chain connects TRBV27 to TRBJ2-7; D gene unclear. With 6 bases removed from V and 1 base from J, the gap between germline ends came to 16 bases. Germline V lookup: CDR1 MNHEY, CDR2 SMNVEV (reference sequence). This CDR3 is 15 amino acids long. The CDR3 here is CASRVSVIRSYEQYF. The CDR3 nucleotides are TGTGCCAGCAGGGTATCGGTAATACGGTCCTACGAGCAGTACTTC.

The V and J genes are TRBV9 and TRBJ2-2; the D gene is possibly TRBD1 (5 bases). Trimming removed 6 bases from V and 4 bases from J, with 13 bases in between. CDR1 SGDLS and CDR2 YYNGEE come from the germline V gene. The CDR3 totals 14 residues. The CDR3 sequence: CASTLGAATGELFF. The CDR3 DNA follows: TGTGCCAGCACCCTAGGGGCGGCCACCGGGGAGCTGTTTTTT. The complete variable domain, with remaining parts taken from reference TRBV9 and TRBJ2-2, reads DSGVTQTPKHLITATGQRVTLRCSPRSGDLSVYWYQQSLDQGLQFLIQYYNGEERAKGNILERFSAQQFPDLHSELNLSSLELGDSALYFCASTLGAATGELFFGEGSRLTVL.

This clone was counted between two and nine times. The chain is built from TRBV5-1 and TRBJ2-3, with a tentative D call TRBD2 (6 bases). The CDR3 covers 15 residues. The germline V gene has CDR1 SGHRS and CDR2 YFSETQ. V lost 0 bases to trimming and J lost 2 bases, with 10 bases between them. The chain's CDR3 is CASSLVASDTDTQYF. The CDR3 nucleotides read TGCGCCAGCAGCTTGGTGGCTAGCGACACAGATACGCAGTATTTT.

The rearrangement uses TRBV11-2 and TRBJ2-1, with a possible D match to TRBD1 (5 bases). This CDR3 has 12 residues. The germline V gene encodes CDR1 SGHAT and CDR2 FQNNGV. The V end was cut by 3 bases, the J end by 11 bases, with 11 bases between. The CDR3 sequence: CASSLQGTKQFF. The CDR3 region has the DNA TGTGCCAGCAGCTTGCAGGGCACCAAGCAGTTCTTC.

CDR3 sequence: CASRVPGTGELFF. As DNA, the CDR3 is TGTGCCAGCAGGGTTCCAGGCACCGGGGAGCTGTTTTTT. The V gene is TRBV6-5, the J gene TRBJ2-2; no clear D gene. Trimming shortened V by 6 bases and J by 4 bases, and 9 bases separated the two germline ends. Germline CDR1 and CDR2: MNHEY and SVGAGI. There are 13 residues in the CDR3.

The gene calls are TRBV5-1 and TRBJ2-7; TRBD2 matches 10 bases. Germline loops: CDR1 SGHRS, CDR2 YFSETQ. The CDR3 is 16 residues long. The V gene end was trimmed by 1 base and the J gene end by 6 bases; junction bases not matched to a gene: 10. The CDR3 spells CASSLYIAGGAGEQYF. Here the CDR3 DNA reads TGCGCCAGCAGCTTGTACATAGCGGGAGGAGCTGGCGAGCAGTACTTC.

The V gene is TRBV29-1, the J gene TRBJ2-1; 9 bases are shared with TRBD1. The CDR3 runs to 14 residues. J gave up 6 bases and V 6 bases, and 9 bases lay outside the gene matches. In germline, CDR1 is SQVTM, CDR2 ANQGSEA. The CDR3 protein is CSVQRDRDSNEQFF. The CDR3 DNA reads TGCAGCGTACAGCGGGACAGGGACAGCAATGAGCAGTTCTTC.

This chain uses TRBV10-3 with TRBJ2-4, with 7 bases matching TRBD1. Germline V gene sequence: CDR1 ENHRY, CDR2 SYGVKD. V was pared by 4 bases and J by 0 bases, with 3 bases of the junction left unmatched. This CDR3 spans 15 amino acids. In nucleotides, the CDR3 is TGTGCCATCAGTGGACAGGGCCTAGCCAAAAACATTCAGTACTTC. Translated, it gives CAISGQGLAKNIQYF.

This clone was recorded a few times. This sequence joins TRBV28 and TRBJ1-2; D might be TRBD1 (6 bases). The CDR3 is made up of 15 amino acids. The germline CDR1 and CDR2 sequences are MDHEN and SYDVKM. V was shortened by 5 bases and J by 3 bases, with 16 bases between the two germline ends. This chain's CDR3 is CASSKHSGVHYGYTF. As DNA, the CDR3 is TGTGCCAGCAGTAAACACTCAGGGGTTCACTATGGCTACACCTTC.

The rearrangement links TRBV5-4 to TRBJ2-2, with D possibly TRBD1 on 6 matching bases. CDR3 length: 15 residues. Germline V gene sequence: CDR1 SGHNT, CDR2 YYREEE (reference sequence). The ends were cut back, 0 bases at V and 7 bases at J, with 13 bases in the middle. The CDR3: CASSLEAGARGELFF. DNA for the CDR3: TGTGCCAGCAGCTTGGAGGCAGGGGCGCGCGGGGAGCTGTTTTTT.

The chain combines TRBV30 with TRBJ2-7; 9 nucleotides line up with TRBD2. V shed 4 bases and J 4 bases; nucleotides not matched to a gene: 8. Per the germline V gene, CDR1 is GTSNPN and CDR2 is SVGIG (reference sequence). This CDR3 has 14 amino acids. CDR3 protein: CAWTASGTNYEQYF. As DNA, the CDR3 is TGTGCCTGGACGGCTAGCGGGACTAATTACGAGCAGTACTTC. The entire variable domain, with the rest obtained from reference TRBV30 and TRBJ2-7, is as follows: SQTIHQWPATLVQPVGSPLSLECTVEGTSNPNLYWYRQAAGRGLQLLFYSVGIGQISSEVPQNLSASRPQDRQFILSSKKLLLSDSGFYLCAWTASGTNYEQYFGPGTRLTVT.

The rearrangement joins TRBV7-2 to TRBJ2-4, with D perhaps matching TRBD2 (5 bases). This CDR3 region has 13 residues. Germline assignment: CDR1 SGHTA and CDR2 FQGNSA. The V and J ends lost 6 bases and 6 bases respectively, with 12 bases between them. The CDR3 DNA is TGTGCCAGCAGTTCCGGGGTGGGAAACATTCAGTACTTC. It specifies CASSSGVGNIQYF.

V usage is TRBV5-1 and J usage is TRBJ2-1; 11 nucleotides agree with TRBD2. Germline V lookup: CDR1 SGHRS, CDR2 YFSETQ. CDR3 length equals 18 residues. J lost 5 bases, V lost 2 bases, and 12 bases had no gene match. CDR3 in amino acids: CASSFPEVTSGKDNEQFF. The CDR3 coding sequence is TGCGCCAGCAGCTTCCCGGAAGTGACTAGCGGGAAGGACAATGAGCAGTTCTTC.

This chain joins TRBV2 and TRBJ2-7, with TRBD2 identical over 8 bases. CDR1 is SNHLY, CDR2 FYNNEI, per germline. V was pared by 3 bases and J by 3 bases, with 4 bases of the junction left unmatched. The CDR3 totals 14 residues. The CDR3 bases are TGTGCCAGCAGTGAGGTAGCGGGGTTCTACGAGCAGTACTTC. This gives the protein CASSEVAGFYEQYF.

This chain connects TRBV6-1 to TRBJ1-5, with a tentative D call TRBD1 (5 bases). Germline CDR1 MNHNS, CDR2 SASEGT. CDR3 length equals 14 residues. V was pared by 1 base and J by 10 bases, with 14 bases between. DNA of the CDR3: TGTGCCAGCAGTGAAGGTCGGGGGTTAGGTCCCCAGCATTTT. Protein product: CASSEGRGLGPQHF.

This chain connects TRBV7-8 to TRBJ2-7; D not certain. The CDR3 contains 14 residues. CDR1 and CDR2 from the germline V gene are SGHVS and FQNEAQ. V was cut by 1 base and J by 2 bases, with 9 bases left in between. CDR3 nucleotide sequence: TGTGCCAGCAGCTTAGGACATAAGGCCTACGAGCAGTACTTC. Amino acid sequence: CASSLGHKAYEQYF.